The 22 T cell receptor beta chains below come from one sample, sequenced in a study of tumor-infiltrating lymphocytes in primary liver carcinoma. From approximately 20-30 mg of unsorted bulk tissue, DNA and RNA were co-extracted together. TCR beta cDNA was prepared out of around 460 ng total RNA by means of a constant-region primer. Researchers made the TCR beta libraries by running three nested multiplex PCR rounds with slightly modified ARM-PCR. A C-beta reverse primer and TRBV1-TRBV30 forward primers served in each of the first two PCR rounds, at approximately 10 cycles apiece. TCRdb re-derived calls from the multiplex PCR reads in MiXCR, one entry per CDR3 protein. The table has roughly 48,000 distinct CDR3 sequences, about 68% seen once; the top ten hold about a quarter. Material: liver tumor tissue from sampling region 3. Subset defined: tumor region T3, left-lateral pole. These receptors came from a man aged 35 to 55 with primary liver carcinoma and hepatitis B virus infection.

In regard to this clonotype: The junction shows a germline mismatch at one end, possibly a read error. The DNA of the CDR3 is TGTGCCAGCAGCCAAGAAACTAGCGAGAGTAGGGAGCTGTTTTTC. Translated, it gives CASSQETSESRELFF. This chain joins TRBV4-2 and TRBJ2-2; 7 bases match TRBD2. Germline V CDR1 and CDR2: LGHNA, YNFKEQ. The CDR3 loop spans 15 amino acids.

On this clonotype: One junction end disagrees with the germline gene, perhaps due to a read error. The chain has TRBV12-3 or TRBV12-4 and TRBJ2-5; D is perhaps TRBD1 or TRBD2 (5 bases each). The CDR3 covers 14 residues. The CDR3, as DNA: TGTGCCAGCCGTACGGGCCTCCCCCCAGGGACCCATTACTTC. It translates to CASRTGLPPGTHYF.

As regards this clonotype: At one end, the junction sequence differs from germline, possibly due to a read error. J is TRBJ2-7 and V is TRBV29-1, with D possibly TRBD1 on 5 matching bases. The V gene's germline CDR1 is SQVTM and CDR2 ANQGSEA. The CDR3 sequence is 14 residues long. As DNA, the CDR3 is TGCAGCGTCCGACCTCAGGACACTTCCTACGTGCAGTACTTC. The encoded protein is CSVRPQDTSYVQYF.

V usage is TRBV29-1 and J usage is TRBJ2-3, with 7 bases that match TRBD2. The V gene's germline CDR1 is SQVTM and CDR2 ANQGSEA. Trimming at V came to 5 bases and at J to 0 bases, leaving 14 bases not matched to a gene. CDR3 size: 17 residues. The DNA of the CDR3 is TGCAGCGTTTTCGGACTAGTGGGCAGATCTAGCACAGATACGCAGTATTTT. This translates into CSVFGLVGRSSTDTQYF.

The chain combines TRBV20-1 with TRBJ2-3; D is ambiguous. The CDR3 extends over 14 amino acids. V dropped 5 bases and J dropped 0 bases, with 12 bases sitting between them. Germline assignment: CDR1 DFQATT and CDR2 SNEGSKA (reference sequence). The CDR3 is CSAPAFPSTDTQYF. CDR3 coding DNA: TGCAGTGCTCCGGCCTTCCCTAGCACAGATACGCAGTATTTT.

Concerning this clonotype: Sequence at one end of the junction differs from germline and may be a read error. The chain carries TRBV5-5 and TRBJ2-7, with D uncertain. This CDR3 contains 12 residues. Germline CDR1 reads SGHKS; CDR2 reads YYEKEE (reference sequence). The CDR3 bases are TGTGCCAGCGGCTTGTCCGAAGGTGAGCAGTACTTC. It translates to CASGLSEGEQYF. Supplemented by reference TRBV5-5 and TRBJ2-7, the full variable domain reads DAGVTQSPTHLIKTRGQQVTLRCSPISGHKSVSWYQQVLGQGPQFIFQYYEKEERGRGNFPDRFSARQFPNYSSELNVNALLLGDSALYLCASGLSEGEQYFGPGTRLTVT.

This clonotype appeared once. Lacking the conserved final phenylalanine or tryptophan, this CDR3 likely reflects a read error. J is TRBJ1-2 and V is TRBV5-4, with unresolved D. This CDR3 comprises 13 residues. Germline CDR1 and CDR2: SGHNT and YYREEE (reference sequence). Trimming took off 0 bases at V and 2 bases at J, with 5 bases between the two ends. CDR3 sequence reads: CASSLADNYGYTL. The CDR3 nucleotides read TGTGCCAGCAGCTTGGCTGACAACTATGGCTACACCTTA.

This clonotype was found many times. The chain recombines TRBV28 with TRBJ2-5; 11 bases fit TRBD1. There are 16 residues in the CDR3. Trimming at V came to 0 bases and at J to 5 bases, leaving 5 bases not matched to a gene. Germline assignment: CDR1 MDHEN and CDR2 SYDVKM. The CDR3 sequence: CASSLWSGTGGETQYF. In nucleotides, the CDR3 is TGTGCCAGCAGTTTATGGTCCGGGACAGGGGGGGAGACCCAGTACTTC.

This clonotype is medium-sized (0.01 to 0.1%) in the sample. The chain joins TRBV6-5 to TRBJ2-1, with 16 nucleotides matching TRBD2. Germline CDR1 reads MNHEY; CDR2 reads SVGAGI. There are 19 residues in the CDR3. After removal of 5 bases from V and 2 bases from J, the junction contained 9 bases not matched to a gene. CDR3 amino acids: CASSPGTSGRAGAYNEQFF. In DNA form, the CDR3 reads TGTGCCAGCAGTCCCGGGACTAGCGGGAGGGCCGGCGCCTACAATGAGCAGTTCTTC.

To note about this clonotype: An end of the junction does not agree with germline; a read error may underlie this. This sequence joins TRBV7-8 and TRBJ1-1; no firm D call. This CDR3 region has 12 residues. Germline CDR1 reads SGHVS; CDR2 reads FQNEAQ. CDR3 region: CVSSLRTTEAFF. The CDR3 nucleotides are TGTGTCAGCAGCTTACGAACCACTGAAGCTTTCTTT.

With respect to this clonotype: Compared with germline, one end of the junction differs, possibly owing to a read error. The gene calls are TRBV10-3 and TRBJ2-7; the match to TRBD1 covers 7 bases. Germline-derived CDR1 and CDR2 are ENHRY and SYGVKD. This CDR3 is built from 14 residues. CDR3 nucleotide sequence: TGTGCCATTTCTACCGGGACAGCGTTTTACGAGCAGTATTTC. Protein sequence: CAISTGTAFYEQYF.

The chain combines TRBV10-1 with TRBJ2-1; D not resolved. This CDR3 is 13 amino acids long. V was trimmed by 3 bases and J by 7 bases, leaving 10 bases between them. CDR1 and CDR2 (germline): WNHNN, SYGVQD (reference sequence). CDR3 amino acids: CASSDSTNNEQFF. CDR3 nucleotide sequence: TGCGCCAGCAGTGACAGTACCAATAATGAGCAGTTCTTC.

The rearrangement joins TRBV6-5 to TRBJ1-1; D is uncertain. V shed 4 bases and J shed 8 bases, with 17 bases lying between them. Germline V gene lookup returns CDR1 MNHEY and CDR2 SVGAGI. This CDR3 region has 14 residues. The CDR3 sequence is CASSFDDSNAEAFF. In DNA form, the CDR3 reads TGTGCCAGCAGTTTCGACGATTCGAACGCCGAAGCTTTCTTT.

A note on this clonotype: A junction boundary mismatches the germline segment, possibly from a read error. V usage is TRBV6-5 and J usage is TRBJ1-1; D gene ambiguous. Germline V CDR1 and CDR2: MNHEY, SVGAGI. CDR3 length equals 14 residues. CDR3 bases: TGTGCCAGCAGGCCTGTAGAGCGCGGAACTGAGGCTCTCTTT. As protein: CASRPVERGTEALF.

This clonotype came up once. A junction end diverges from the germline sequence, so it may reflect a read error. The chain carries TRBV6-5 and TRBJ1-6; D unresolved. Germline CDR1 MNHEY, CDR2 SVGAGI. The CDR3 totals 18 residues. The CDR3 sequence is CASSYFSGVGSYNPPLHF. The CDR3 bases are TGTGCCAGCAGTTACTTTTCGGGAGTGGGCTCCTATAATCCACCCCTCCACTTT.

The chain is built from TRBV11-2 and TRBJ2-7; 7 bases line up with TRBD2. This CDR3 spans 16 amino acids. Losses at the gene ends were 5 bases for V and 3 bases for J; bases not matched to a gene: 13. CDR1 and CDR2 (germline): SGHAT, FQNNGV. For the CDR3, the DNA is TGTGCCAGCAGCCAATATTCGAGTGGGGGGGGCTACGAGCAGTACTTC. It specifies CASSQYSSGGGYEQYF.

The gene calls are TRBV4-1 and TRBJ2-2, with D perhaps TRBD2 (6 bases). Germline V gene data show CDR1 as MGHRA and CDR2 as YSYEKL. The ends were cut back, 10 bases at V and 6 bases at J, with 24 bases in the middle. The CDR3 is 16 residues long. This CDR3 is CAISQDTSGLSGELFF. The CDR3 bases are TGCGCCATCAGTCAAGATACTTCGGGACTTTCCGGGGAGCTGTTTTTT.

As to this clonotype: Compared with germline, one end of the junction differs, possibly owing to a read error. The V gene is TRBV7-9, the J gene TRBJ2-5; D gene ambiguous. The germline V gene encodes CDR1 SEHNR and CDR2 FQNEAQ (reference sequence). The CDR3 has 11 amino acids. The CDR3 DNA reads TGTGCCAGCACCTTCCAAGAGACTCAGTACTTC. It translates to CASTFQETQYF.

As to this clonotype: One end of the junction does not line up with germline, which may come from a read error. The rearrangement joins TRBV6-1 to TRBJ1-1, with D possibly being TRBD1 (6 bases). Germline CDR1 is MNHNS and CDR2 is SASEGT. The CDR3 totals 14 residues. DNA for the CDR3: TGTGCCATCAGTCCCACAGGGAAGAAGACTGAAGCTTTCTTT. This sequence encodes CAISPTGKKTEAFF.

The chain uses TRBV29-1 and TRBJ2-3, with D possibly matching TRBD2 (6 bases). The V gene's germline CDR1 is SQVTM and CDR2 ANQGSEA. The CDR3 is 14 amino acids. V was cut by 4 bases and J by 8 bases, with 19 bases left in between. This CDR3 is CSVAGGWGTGTQYF. CDR3 coding DNA: TGCAGCGTTGCCGGGGGTTGGGGCACGGGTACGCAGTATTTT.

This clonotype was detected a few times. The chain combines TRBV29-1 with TRBJ2-1; 11 bases are a match to TRBD1. The CDR3 length is 14 residues. The germline V gene has CDR1 SQVTM and CDR2 ANQGSEA. CDR3 residues: CRGSPGQGVYEQFF. The CDR3 coding sequence is TGCAGGGGATCGCCGGGACAGGGGGTGTATGAGCAGTTCTTC.

The genes are TRBV6-5 and TRBJ2-1, with 11 nucleotides matching TRBD2. Germline V gene sequence: CDR1 MNHEY, CDR2 SVGAGI. The CDR3 totals 19 residues. V was pared by 9 bases and J by 2 bases, with 18 bases of the junction left unmatched. The CDR3 reads CASSPVNSGRAGAYNEQFF. The CDR3 DNA reads as TGTGCCAGTAGTCCCGTGAATAGCGGGAGGGCCGGTGCCTACAATGAGCAGTTCTTC.